This is a list of T cell receptor beta chains from one sample in a study of blood T cell repertoires in COVID-19. Produced via immunoSEQ multiplex PCR; TCRdb's table is partial and in-frame only. Of some 60,000 clones in the sample, about 82% are singletons; the top ten hold around 17%. Specimen: peripheral blood. These receptors came from a human donor in a cohort sampled during active COVID-19. CDR3s include the opening cysteine and the closing phenylalanine or tryptophan. The D gene is left open where the match is weak. Clone size is stated in some rows and not others, as once, few, many or a class when expanded.

d_gene: .
j_gene: TRBJ2-4
v_gene: TRBV7-9
abundance: .
CDR3nt: TGTGCCAGCAGCCCAACCTCCGGACAGGGAGGGAACATTCAGTACTTC
CDR3aa: CASSPTSGQGGNIQYF

d_gene: TRBD1
j_gene: TRBJ2-7
v_gene: TRBV4-3
abundance: .
CDR3nt: TGCGCCAGCAGCCAGGGGTACAGGGGTAGTGTCTACGAGCAGTACTTC
CDR3aa: CASSQGYRGSVYEQYF

d_gene: .
j_gene: TRBJ1-2
v_gene: TRBV6-2/TRBV6-3
abundance: .
CDR3nt: TGTGCCAGCAGTTATCGGACTGGGTATGGCTACACCTTC
CDR3aa: CASSYRTGYGYTF

d_gene: .
j_gene: TRBJ1-1
v_gene: TRBV19
abundance: .
CDR3nt: TGTGCCAGTAGTCCCCAGGGAATGAACACTGAAGCTTTCTTT
CDR3aa: CASSPQGMNTEAFF

d_gene: TRBD2
j_gene: TRBJ2-1
v_gene: TRBV9
abundance: .
CDR3nt: TGTGCCAGCAGCGTAACTAGCGGGGGGCTACACAATGAGCAGTTCTTC
CDR3aa: CASSVTSGGLHNEQFF

d_gene: TRBD1
j_gene: TRBJ1-4
v_gene: TRBV11-2
abundance: .
CDR3nt: TGTGCCAGCAGCTTAAGAGGGGGCCGCGAAAAACTGTTTTTT
CDR3aa: CASSLRGGREKLFF

d_gene: TRBD1
j_gene: TRBJ1-2
v_gene: TRBV19
abundance: .
CDR3nt: TGTGCCAGTAGTTCCCCTCCCGGGACAGGGGTCCTATATGGCTACACCTTC
CDR3aa: CASSSPPGTGVLYGYTF

d_gene: TRBD1
j_gene: TRBJ2-3
v_gene: TRBV11-3
abundance: .
CDR3nt: TGTGCCAGCAGCTGGGACAGCTATAGCACAGATACGCAGTATTTT
CDR3aa: CASSWDSYSTDTQYF

d_gene: TRBD1
j_gene: TRBJ1-2
v_gene: TRBV15
abundance: .
CDR3nt: TGTGCCACCAGCAGGACAGGGGATGGCTACACCTTC
CDR3aa: CATSRTGDGYTF

d_gene: .
j_gene: TRBJ2-7
v_gene: TRBV6-2/TRBV6-3
abundance: few
CDR3nt: TGTGCCAGCAGTTCCAGCGGTTACGAGCAGTACTTC
CDR3aa: CASSSSGYEQYF

d_gene: .
j_gene: TRBJ1-2
v_gene: TRBV4-3
abundance: .
CDR3nt: TGCGCCAGCAGCCAAAAAGAGGACAGCTATGGCTACACCTTC
CDR3aa: CASSQKEDSYGYTF

d_gene: .
j_gene: TRBJ2-5
v_gene: TRBV19
abundance: once
CDR3nt: TGTGCCAGTAGTATACAAGGGGGACGGGAGACCCAGTACTTC
CDR3aa: CASSIQGGRETQYF

d_gene: TRBD2
j_gene: TRBJ2-5
v_gene: TRBV4-2
abundance: .
CDR3nt: TGTGCCAGCAGCCCAGGGACTAGCGGAGCCGGTGCTGAGACCCAGTACTTC
CDR3aa: CASSPGTSGAGAETQYF

d_gene: .
j_gene: TRBJ2-5
v_gene: TRBV12-5
abundance: .
CDR3nt: TGTGCTAGTGGCAGGGACTCGGCTGGTGGAGAGACCCAGTACTTC
CDR3aa: CASGRDSAGGETQYF

d_gene: TRBD1
j_gene: TRBJ2-7
v_gene: TRBV18
abundance: once
CDR3nt: TGTGCCAGCTCACCGACAGGGGGAGACTACGAGCAGTACTTC
CDR3aa: CASSPTGGDYEQYF

d_gene: .
j_gene: TRBJ1-1
v_gene: TRBV12-3/TRBV12-4
abundance: .
CDR3nt: TGTGCCAGCAGTTTTCGGCAGGGCCTCGAAGCTTTCTTT
CDR3aa: CASSFRQGLEAFF

d_gene: TRBD2
j_gene: TRBJ2-1
v_gene: TRBV19
abundance: .
CDR3nt: TGTGCCAGTAGTATACAGCGGGGGGAATACAATGAGCAGTTCTTC
CDR3aa: CASSIQRGEYNEQFF

d_gene: .
j_gene: TRBJ2-3
v_gene: TRBV7-3
abundance: .
CDR3nt: TGTGCCAGCAGCAAACAGGGGGGGACAGATACGCAGTATTTT
CDR3aa: CASSKQGGTDTQYF

d_gene: TRBD2
j_gene: TRBJ2-7
v_gene: TRBV7-2
abundance: .
CDR3nt: TGTGCCAGCAGACTAGCGGGGGAAACTATCTACGAGCAGTACTTC
CDR3aa: CASRLAGETIYEQYF

d_gene: .
j_gene: TRBJ1-5
v_gene: TRBV3-1/TRBV3-2
abundance: .
CDR3nt: TGTGCCAGCAGCCCAGATCTCAATCAGCCCCAGCATTTT
CDR3aa: CASSPDLNQPQHF

d_gene: .
j_gene: TRBJ1-5
v_gene: TRBV9
abundance: .
CDR3nt: TGTGCCAGCAGCGTAGGCGGCACTGCGGGTCAGCCCCAGCATTTT
CDR3aa: CASSVGGTAGQPQHF

d_gene: TRBD1
j_gene: TRBJ2-7
v_gene: TRBV7-9
abundance: .
CDR3nt: TGTGCCAGCAGCTCGAGATGGACAGGGAGCGAGCAGTACTTC
CDR3aa: CASSSRWTGSEQYF

d_gene: .
j_gene: TRBJ1-5
v_gene: TRBV11-2
abundance: .
CDR3nt: TGTGCCAGCAGCTCCACAGGGTTCAATCAGCCCCAGCATTTT
CDR3aa: CASSSTGFNQPQHF

d_gene: TRBD2
j_gene: TRBJ2-7
v_gene: TRBV7-6
abundance: .
CDR3nt: TGTGCCAGCAGCCAATCTAGCGGGGGGTTCTCCTACGAGCAGTACTTC
CDR3aa: CASSQSSGGFSYEQYF

d_gene: .
j_gene: TRBJ1-2
v_gene: TRBV6-2/TRBV6-3
abundance: .
CDR3nt: TGTGCCAGCAGTTACCGGGGGGCGCTTGGCTACACCTTC
CDR3aa: CASSYRGALGYTF

d_gene: TRBD2
j_gene: TRBJ2-1
v_gene: TRBV9
abundance: .
CDR3nt: TGTGCCAGCAGCCCTCCAGCGGGGTGGGATGAGCAGTTCTTC
CDR3aa: CASSPPAGWDEQFF

d_gene: .
j_gene: TRBJ2-5
v_gene: TRBV2
abundance: .
CDR3nt: TGTGCCAGCAGTGGGCAGCAAGAGACCCAGTACTTC
CDR3aa: CASSGQQETQYF

d_gene: TRBD1
j_gene: TRBJ1-6
v_gene: TRBV5-6
abundance: .
CDR3nt: TGTGCCAGCAGCCGGGACAGGTTTAATTCACCCCTCCACTTT
CDR3aa: CASSRDRFNSPLHF

d_gene: TRBD1
j_gene: TRBJ1-1
v_gene: TRBV6-5
abundance: .
CDR3nt: TGTGCCAGCAGTTATTGGGACAGGGGGCAAGCTTTCTTT
CDR3aa: CASSYWDRGQAFF

d_gene: TRBD2
j_gene: TRBJ2-5
v_gene: TRBV5-1
abundance: .
CDR3nt: TGCGCCAGCAGCTTAGGGACTATCCAAGAGACCCAGTACTTC
CDR3aa: CASSLGTIQETQYF

d_gene: .
j_gene: TRBJ1-5
v_gene: TRBV3-1/TRBV3-2
abundance: .
CDR3nt: TGTGCCAGCAGCCAACAGAACAGAGATAGCAATCAGCCCCAGCATTTT
CDR3aa: CASSQQNRDSNQPQHF

d_gene: TRBD1
j_gene: TRBJ1-1
v_gene: TRBV6-5
abundance: .
CDR3nt: TGTGCCAGCAGGATGACAGGGAGAGGAACCGAAGCTTTCTTT
CDR3aa: CASRMTGRGTEAFF

d_gene: .
j_gene: TRBJ2-1
v_gene: TRBV10-3
abundance: .
CDR3nt: TGTGCCATCAGTGACACCTCCCAAGAAACTAGGTTTGAGTTCTTC
CDR3aa: CAISDTSQETRFEFF

d_gene: .
j_gene: TRBJ1-1
v_gene: TRBV24-1
abundance: .
CDR3nt: TGTGCCACCAGTGCGGGGGGCATGAACACTGAAGCTTTCTTT
CDR3aa: CATSAGGMNTEAFF

d_gene: .
j_gene: TRBJ2-5
v_gene: TRBV5-6
abundance: .
CDR3nt: TGTGCCAGCAGCGACACGAACCAGGGCCAAGAGACCCAGTACTTC
CDR3aa: CASSDTNQGQETQYF

d_gene: .
j_gene: TRBJ1-1
v_gene: TRBV10-3
abundance: .
CDR3nt: TGTGCCATCAGTGAGACGCTGGACAAAAGTACTGAAGCTTTCTTT
CDR3aa: CAISETLDKSTEAFF

d_gene: TRBD1
j_gene: TRBJ1-5
v_gene: TRBV3-1/TRBV3-2
abundance: .
CDR3nt: TGTGCCAGCAGCCTACAGGGGACCCATCAGCCCCAGCATTTT
CDR3aa: CASSLQGTHQPQHF

d_gene: TRBD1
j_gene: TRBJ1-3
v_gene: TRBV6-1
abundance: .
CDR3nt: TGTGCCAGCAGTGCCCGACAGGGGAGCTCTGGAAACACCATATATTTT
CDR3aa: CASSARQGSSGNTIYF

d_gene: .
j_gene: TRBJ1-4
v_gene: TRBV10-2
abundance: .
CDR3nt: TGCGCCACCCGACAGTCGGGTAATGAAAAACTGTTTTTT
CDR3aa: CATRQSGNEKLFF

d_gene: TRBD1
j_gene: TRBJ2-5
v_gene: TRBV6-5
abundance: .
CDR3nt: TGTGCCAGCAGTTACGGGGACAGGGGCCGGGAGACCCAGTACTTC
CDR3aa: CASSYGDRGRETQYF

d_gene: TRBD1
j_gene: TRBJ1-6
v_gene: TRBV11-2
abundance: .
CDR3nt: TGTGCCAGCAGCCCGCGGACAGGGTTAAATTCACCCCTCCACTTT
CDR3aa: CASSPRTGLNSPLHF

d_gene: TRBD2
j_gene: TRBJ2-7
v_gene: TRBV10-1
abundance: few
CDR3nt: TGCGCCAGCAAACAGCTGTATAGCGGGGGGAACGAGCAGTACTTC
CDR3aa: CASKQLYSGGNEQYF

d_gene: TRBD2
j_gene: TRBJ2-5
v_gene: TRBV4-1
abundance: few
CDR3nt: TGCGCCAGCAGCCAAGAGTTCGGGCTAGCGGGGGGCGGGGAGACCCAGTACTTC
CDR3aa: CASSQEFGLAGGGETQYF

d_gene: .
j_gene: TRBJ2-1
v_gene: TRBV4-3
abundance: .
CDR3nt: TGCGCCAGCAGCCAAGCCGCATCAGGGACTCCTTGGTACAATGAGCAGTTCTTC
CDR3aa: CASSQAASGTPWYNEQFF

d_gene: .
j_gene: TRBJ1-3
v_gene: TRBV18
abundance: .
CDR3nt: TGTGCCAGCTCACCGGTCGGGTCGGCTGGAAACACCATATATTTT
CDR3aa: CASSPVGSAGNTIYF

d_gene: TRBD2
j_gene: TRBJ2-2
v_gene: TRBV24-1
abundance: .
CDR3nt: TGTGCCACCAGTGAACTTAGCGGGGCAAGGACCGGGGAGCTGTTTTTT
CDR3aa: CATSELSGARTGELFF

d_gene: .
j_gene: TRBJ1-1
v_gene: TRBV6-6
abundance: once
CDR3nt: TGTGCCAGCGGAGGTGGAGTGTACACTGAAGCTTTCTTT
CDR3aa: CASGGGVYTEAFF

d_gene: TRBD1
j_gene: TRBJ1-6
v_gene: TRBV11-1
abundance: .
CDR3nt: TGTGCCAGCAGCCGGACAGGGAATAATTCACCCCTCCACTTT
CDR3aa: CASSRTGNNSPLHF

d_gene: .
j_gene: TRBJ2-3
v_gene: TRBV11-2
abundance: .
CDR3nt: TGTGCCAGCAGACAAGTCGGGGGGCTGACAGATACGCAGTATTTT
CDR3aa: CASRQVGGLTDTQYF

d_gene: TRBD1
j_gene: TRBJ1-2
v_gene: TRBV25-1
abundance: .
CDR3nt: TGTGCCAGCTGGAAACGGGACAGAGTTGGCTACACCTTC
CDR3aa: CASWKRDRVGYTF

d_gene: TRBD1
j_gene: TRBJ1-1
v_gene: TRBV29-1
abundance: few
CDR3nt: TGCAGCGTAGACAGGGGGCTGAACACTGAAGCTTTCTTT
CDR3aa: CSVDRGLNTEAFF

d_gene: .
j_gene: TRBJ1-2
v_gene: TRBV30
abundance: .
CDR3nt: TGTGCCTGGACAAGGGGATCGGGCTATGGCTACACCTTC
CDR3aa: CAWTRGSGYGYTF

d_gene: .
j_gene: TRBJ1-5
v_gene: TRBV24-1
abundance: few
CDR3nt: TGTGCCACCAGTGAGGGAGAACAGCCCCAGCATTTT
CDR3aa: CATSEGEQPQHF